These 8 T cell receptor beta chains originate from one sample sequenced in a study of hypomethylating agent response in myelodysplastic syndrome. The method was immunoSEQ multiplex PCR; TCRdb's version includes in-frame clones alone and lacks a portion of them. The sample contains some 3,700 clones, 85% to 90% of which appear only once. The specimen comprised bone marrow, sampled before or after starting hypomethylating agent treatment for myelodysplastic syndrome (not recorded which). Every receptor here comes from a human donor with myelodysplastic syndrome.

This CDR3 is CASSAGDSNEQYF. The CDR3 nucleotides are TGCGCCAGCAGCGCGGGAGATAGCAACGAGCAGTACTTC. This rearrangement joins TRBV5-1 to TRBJ2-7; 7 positions agree with TRBD2. With V trimmed by 4 bases and J by 5 bases, 6 bases remained unmatched. From germline, CDR1 is SGHRS and CDR2 YFSETQ. The CDR3 runs 13 residues.

V gene TRBV7-9 combines with J gene TRBJ2-4, with TRBD2 matching over 8 bases. The germline gives CDR1 SEHNR, CDR2 FQNEAQ (reference sequence). CDR3 length: 16 amino acids. The trim removed 2 bases at V and 7 bases at J, leaving 10 bases unmatched. For the CDR3, the DNA is TGTGCCAGCAGCTTAACCCCTGCCGGGAGGGGGAACATTCAGTACTTC. Its protein is CASSLTPAGRGNIQYF.

The chain employs TRBV7-9 and TRBJ2-7; 10 bases agree with TRBD1. The ends lost 5 bases at V and 6 bases at J; junction bases unmatched: 4. This CDR3 is 13 amino acids long. CDR1 SEHNR and CDR2 FQNEAQ come from the germline V gene (reference sequence). CDR3 coding DNA: TGTGCCAGCAGCCTCCGGGACAGGGGCGAGCAGTACTTC. It codes for CASSLRDRGEQYF.

V and J are TRBV6-6 and TRBJ2-5; 7 bases agree with TRBD2. J gave up 5 bases and V 5 bases, and 8 bases lay outside the gene matches. The CDR3 is 14 residues long. Per the germline V gene, CDR1 is MNHNY and CDR2 is SVGAGI (reference sequence). This CDR3 is CASSGPGLWETQYF. The CDR3 bases are TGTGCCAGCAGTGGGCCGGGACTATGGGAGACCCAGTACTTC.

The genes are TRBV9 and TRBJ2-6; 8 bases fit TRBD2. Germline trimming cut 3 bases from V and 0 bases from J; bases unmatched to any gene: 8. This CDR3 comprises 18 residues. Germline assignment: CDR1 SGDLS and CDR2 YYNGEE. CDR3 bases: TGTGCCAGCAGCGGACAACTAGCGGAAAACTCTGGGGCCAACGTCCTGACTTTC. Its translation: CASSGQLAENSGANVLTF.

The chain couples TRBV6-6 to TRBJ1-1; no clear D gene. This CDR3 region has 15 residues. The V gene lost 7 bases and the J gene lost 1 base, with 16 bases spanning the gap. CDR1 MNHNY and CDR2 SVGAGI come from the germline V gene (reference sequence). The CDR3 region has the DNA TGTGCCAGCACCGACGGGCAACTATCGAACACTGAAGCTTTCTTT. This gives the protein CASTDGQLSNTEAFF.

This clone came up a few times. This CDR3 is CASSLAGTGNQPQHF. DNA for the CDR3: TGTGCCAGCAGCTTGGCAGGGACAGGGAATCAGCCCCAGCATTTT. This chain connects TRBV5-4 to TRBJ1-5, with 9 bases that match TRBD1. Germline CDR1 and CDR2: SGHNT and YYREEE (reference sequence). V trimming: 0 bases; J trimming: 4 bases; junction bases outside the gene matches: 2. The CDR3 extends over 15 amino acids. Combining the CDR3 with reference TRBV5-4 and TRBJ1-5 gives the whole variable domain ETGVTQSPTHLIKTRGQQVTLRCSSQSGHNTVSWYQQALGQGPQFIFQYYREEENGRGNFPPRFSGLQFPNYSSELNVNALELDDSALYLCASSLAGTGNQPQHFGDGTRLSIL.

CDR3 sequence reads: CASSWRGAGGNEQFF. DNA for the CDR3: TGTGCCAGCAGCTGGCGGGGGGCGGGAGGCAATGAGCAGTTCTTC. V usage is TRBV7-2 and J usage is TRBJ2-1; 8 nucleotides agree with TRBD2. The CDR3 consists of 15 residues. Germline V gene sequence: CDR1 SGHTA, CDR2 FQGNSA. J lost 6 bases, V lost 4 bases, and 8 bases had no gene match.